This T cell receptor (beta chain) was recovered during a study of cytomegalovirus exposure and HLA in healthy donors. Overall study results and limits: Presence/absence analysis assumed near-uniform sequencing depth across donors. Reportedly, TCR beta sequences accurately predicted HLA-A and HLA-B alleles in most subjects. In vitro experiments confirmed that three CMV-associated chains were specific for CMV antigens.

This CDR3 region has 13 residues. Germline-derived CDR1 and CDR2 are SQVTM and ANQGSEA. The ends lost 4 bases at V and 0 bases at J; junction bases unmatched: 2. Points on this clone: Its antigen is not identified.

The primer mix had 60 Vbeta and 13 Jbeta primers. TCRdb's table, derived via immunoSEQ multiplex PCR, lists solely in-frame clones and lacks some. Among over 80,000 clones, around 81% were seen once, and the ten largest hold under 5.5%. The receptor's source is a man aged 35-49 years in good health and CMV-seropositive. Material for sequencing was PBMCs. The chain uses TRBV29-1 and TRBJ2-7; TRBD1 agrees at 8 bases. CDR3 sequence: CSVGQGSSYEQYF. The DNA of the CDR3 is TGCAGCGTTGGACAGGGGAGCTCCTACGAGCAGTACTTC.